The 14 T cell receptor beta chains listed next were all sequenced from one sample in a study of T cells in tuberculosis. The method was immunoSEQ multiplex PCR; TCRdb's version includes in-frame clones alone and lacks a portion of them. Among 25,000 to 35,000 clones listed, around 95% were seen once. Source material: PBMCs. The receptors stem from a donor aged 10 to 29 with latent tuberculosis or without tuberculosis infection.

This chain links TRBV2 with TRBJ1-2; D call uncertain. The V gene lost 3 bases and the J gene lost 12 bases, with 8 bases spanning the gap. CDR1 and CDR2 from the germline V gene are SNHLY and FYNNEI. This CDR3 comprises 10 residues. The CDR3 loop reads CASSDPGHTF. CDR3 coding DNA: TGTGCCAGCAGTGACCCAGGCCACACCTTC.

The CDR3 DNA reads TGTGCCAGTAGTGCGATTAGCGGGACCTACAATGAGCAGTTCTTC. It translates to CASSAISGTYNEQFF. The chain has TRBV19 and TRBJ2-1; TRBD2 agrees at 8 bases. There are 15 residues in the CDR3. V shed 5 bases and J 2 bases; nucleotides not matched to a gene: 5. Germline lookup yields CDR1 LNHDA and CDR2 SQIVND (reference sequence).

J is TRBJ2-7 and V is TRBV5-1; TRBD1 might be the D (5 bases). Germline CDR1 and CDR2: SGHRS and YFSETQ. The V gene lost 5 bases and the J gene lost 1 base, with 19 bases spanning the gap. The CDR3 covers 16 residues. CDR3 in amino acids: CASRPSPHRQSYEQYF. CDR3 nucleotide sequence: TGCGCCAGCAGACCCAGTCCCCACAGGCAATCCTACGAGCAGTACTTC.

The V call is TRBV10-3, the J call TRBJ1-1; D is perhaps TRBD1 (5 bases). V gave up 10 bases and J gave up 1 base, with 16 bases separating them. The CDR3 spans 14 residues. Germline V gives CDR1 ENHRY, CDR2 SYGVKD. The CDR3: CATREMASNTEAFF. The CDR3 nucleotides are TGTGCCACCAGGGAGATGGCTTCGAACACTGAAGCTTTCTTT.

In DNA form, the CDR3 reads TGTGCCAGTAGTGCCCGACAGGCCCCCACCGGGGAGCTGTTTTTT. Protein sequence: CASSARQAPTGELFF. The rearrangement joins TRBV19 to TRBJ2-2; possibly TRBD1 for D (6 bases). This CDR3 spans 15 amino acids. CDR1 LNHDA and CDR2 SQIVND come from the germline V gene (reference sequence). Trimming left V 5 bases short and J 4 bases short, with 14 bases between.

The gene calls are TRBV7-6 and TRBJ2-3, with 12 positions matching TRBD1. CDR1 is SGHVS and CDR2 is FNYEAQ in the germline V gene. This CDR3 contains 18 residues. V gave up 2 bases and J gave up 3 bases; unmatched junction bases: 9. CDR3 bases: TGTGCCAGCAGCTTATCCGGGACAGGGGGCATAATAACAGATACGCAGTATTTT. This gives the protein CASSLSGTGGIITDTQYF.

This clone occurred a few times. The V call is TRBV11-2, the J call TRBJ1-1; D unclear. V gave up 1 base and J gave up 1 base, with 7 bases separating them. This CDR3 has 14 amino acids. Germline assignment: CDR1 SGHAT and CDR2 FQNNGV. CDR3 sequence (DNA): TGTGCCAGCAGCTTAGCGAGTCGGAACACTGAAGCTTTCTTT. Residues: CASSLASRNTEAFF.

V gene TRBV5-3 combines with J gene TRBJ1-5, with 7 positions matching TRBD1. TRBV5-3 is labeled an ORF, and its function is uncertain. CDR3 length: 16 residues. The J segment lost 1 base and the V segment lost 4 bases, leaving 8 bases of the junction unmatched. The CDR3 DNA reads TGTGCCAGAAGCACAAAACCGGGACAGAGCAATCAGCCCCAGCATTTT. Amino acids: CARSTKPGQSNQPQHF.

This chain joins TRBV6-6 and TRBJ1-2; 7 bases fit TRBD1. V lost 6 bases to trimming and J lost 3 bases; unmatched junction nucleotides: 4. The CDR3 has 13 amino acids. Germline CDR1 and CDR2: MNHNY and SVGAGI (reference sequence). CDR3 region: CASSPGTDYGYTF. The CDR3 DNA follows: TGTGCCAGCAGCCCCGGGACAGACTATGGCTACACCTTC.

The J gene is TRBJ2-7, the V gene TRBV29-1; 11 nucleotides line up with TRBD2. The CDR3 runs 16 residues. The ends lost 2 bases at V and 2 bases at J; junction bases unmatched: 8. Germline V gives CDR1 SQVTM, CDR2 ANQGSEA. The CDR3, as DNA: TGCAGCGTTGAATTAGTAGCGGGAGGGAGTACCTACGAGCAGTACTTC. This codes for CSVELVAGGSTYEQYF.

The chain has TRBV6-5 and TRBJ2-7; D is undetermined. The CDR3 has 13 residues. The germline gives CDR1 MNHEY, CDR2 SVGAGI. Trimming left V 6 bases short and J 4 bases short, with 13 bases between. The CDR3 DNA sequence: TGTGCCAGCAGCCGCTCCCGGGTTTACGAGCAGTACTTC. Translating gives CASSRSRVYEQYF.

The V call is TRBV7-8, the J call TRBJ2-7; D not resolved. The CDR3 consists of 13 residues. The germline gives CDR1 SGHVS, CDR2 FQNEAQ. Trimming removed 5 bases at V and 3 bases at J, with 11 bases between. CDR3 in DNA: TGTGCCAGCAGCCCTACCCCATTCTACGAGCAGTACTTC. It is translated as CASSPTPFYEQYF.

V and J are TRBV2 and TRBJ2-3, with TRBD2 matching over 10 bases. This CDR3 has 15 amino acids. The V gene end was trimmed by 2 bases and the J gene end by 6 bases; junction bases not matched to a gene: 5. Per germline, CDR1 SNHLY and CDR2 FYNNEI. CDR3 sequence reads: CASSEWGLATDTQYF. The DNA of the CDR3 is TGTGCCAGCAGTGAATGGGGACTAGCGACGGATACGCAGTATTTT.

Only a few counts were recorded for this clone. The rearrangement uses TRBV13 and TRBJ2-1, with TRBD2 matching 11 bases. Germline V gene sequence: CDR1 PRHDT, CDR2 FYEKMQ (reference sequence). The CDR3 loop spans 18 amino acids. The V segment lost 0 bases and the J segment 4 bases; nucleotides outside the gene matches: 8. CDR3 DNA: TGTGCCAGCAGCTTAGGGTTCACTAGCGGGAGATATTACAATGAGCAGTTCTTC. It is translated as CASSLGFTSGRYYNEQFF. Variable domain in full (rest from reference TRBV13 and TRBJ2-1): AAGVIQSPRHLIKEKRETATLKCYPIPRHDTVYWYQQGPGQDPQFLISFYEKMQSDKGSIPDRFSAQQFSDYHSELNMSSLELGDSALYFCASSLGFTSGRYYNEQFFGPGTRLTVL.